This T cell receptor beta chain originates from a study of blood T cell repertoires in COVID-19 (dated by TCRdb to the early 2020s). With regard to the full study: Collaborator samples came from the United States, Italy and Spain and covered acute and convalescent phases of COVID-19. The prospective study material was composed of cDNA or gDNA derived from T cells, B-cell-depleted T cells, or PBMCs. Deeply sampled blood TCRbeta repertoires from subjects exposed to, actively infected with, or recovered from COVID-19 were included in the dataset. A freely available public database, intended as a resource for researchers studying the immune response to SARS-CoV-2, is where the repertoires were released. Samples came from the ongoing ImmuneRACE study (first 160 participants) plus 1,254 subjects from 6 global collaborators. A de-identified subject ID, COVID-19 status, age in years and sex were almost always included in the sample metadata. Where HLA class I and class II types were available, the types were taken from metadata supplied by the sample provider, not from assay-based typing.

TCRbeta CDR3 regions were amplified from genomic DNA by means of the immunoSEQ Assay, a bias-controlled multiplex PCR. Per the source publication's procedure: Nucleated cell counts per sample were estimated from amplification of reference gene primers within the assay. To quantify the absolute abundance of each unique TCRbeta CDR3 rearrangement, sequence reads were collapsed and filtered. For each sample, productive Simpson clonality was calculated by taking the square root of Simpson's diversity index across productive rearrangements. In TCRdb, the immuneACCESS table is reduced to in-frame sequences with V and J assigned. These tables do not hold every clone; where another copy was compared, an unresolved V gene accounts for under half, and the others remain unexplained. The DNA gave D and trimming, while V, J and clone size come from that table. The sample table shows more than 35,000 clones, and 80% to 90% are seen once. The ten biggest clones cover more than 7.5% of the sample.

Relative to germline, V is 5 bases shorter and J is 8 bases shorter, with 19 bases between their ends. Taken from cysteine to phenylalanine, the CDR3 has 15 residues. Of all the DNA, just the CDR3 is kept, 45 bases in frame from base 1. Taken from the germline V gene, the CDR1 and CDR2 loops are SGHTA and FQGNSA. Worth noting for this clone: Its antigen is currently not known. Base-call qualities are not available, and no considerably larger clone is one nucleotide away.

Points the paper makes about the study in general: Clinical and demographic metadata were provided uncurated, with the amount varying by source and participant.

Collaborating institutions collected whole blood in K2EDTA tubes following their own protocols. For TCRbeta analysis, collaborators shipped samples in one of three forms: frozen whole blood, isolated PBMCs, or DNA extracted from either of those sample types. Recombination connected TRBV7-2 to TRBJ2-1; D gene: possibly TRBD1, on 5 matching bases. The sample taken for sequencing was peripheral blood. The sequence was collected from a man aged 25-45 years with active or convalescent COVID-19. The CDR3 has the sequence CASSALMGKGYEQFF. The DNA reads TGTGCCAGCAGCGCCCTTATGGGAAAGGGGTATGAGCAGTTCTTC.